This T cell receptor (beta chain) was identified during a study of molecular identifiers for immune sequencing clone quantification. In the study overall: Replicates partitioned RNA from around 18,000 or 91,000 naive CD8 cells into five parts, sequencing four.

Regarding the study as a whole: Barcodes shared by identical TCR molecules could lead to underestimated sizes of highly expanded clones. Effector cells had over 99% of their molecules in clones above 20 RNA copies, while naive cells had under 1%.

Libraries of bulk TCR were made by previously described methods (with listed TCR primers). Via MiXCR, TCRdb re-called the PCR reads, giving one row per CDR3 protein. This table holds 460,000 or so distinct CDR3 sequences, 20% to 25% found once. CDR1 SGHDN and CDR2 FVKESK come from the germline V gene. The CDR3 runs 15 residues. V gave up 4 bases and J gave up 0 bases, with 12 bases separating them. This clonotype was recorded many times. Its antigen remains unidentified. This clonotype originated in a human donor in good health. Some libraries in this study had Jurkat cell RNA spiked in. The V gene is TRBV14, the J gene TRBJ1-1; D remains ambiguous. The sequenced material came from naive CD8+ T cells from blood, with Jurkat cell RNA spiked in. Indicated subset: FACS-sorted CD8+CD4-CCR7+CD45RA+ naive T cells. CDR3 protein: CASSPIARVNTEAFF. CDR3 sequence (DNA): TGTGCCAGCAGCCCCATCGCGCGAGTGAACACTGAAGCTTTCTTT.